These 17 T cell receptor beta chains share one sample of origin, sequenced in a study of cytomegalovirus exposure and HLA in healthy donors. The PCR contained 60 Vbeta and 13 Jbeta primers. Assay: immunoSEQ multiplex PCR; the TCRdb copy retains only in-frame clones and omits some. In the table there are around 130,000 clones, around 70% of which are singletons. Sequencing was carried out using PBMCs. Receptor source: a woman aged 25-40 years in good health and CMV-seronegative.

The V gene is TRBV7-8, the J gene TRBJ2-5, with D tentatively TRBD2 (5 bases). The germline CDR1 and CDR2 sequences are SGHVS and FQNEAQ. There are 15 residues in the CDR3. V was clipped by 2 bases and J by 2 bases, with 12 bases between them. In nucleotides, the CDR3 is TGTGCCAGCAGCTTACTTCTTAGGGAGCAAGAGACCCAGTACTTC. Its protein product is CASSLLLREQETQYF.

This clone came up a few times. V gene TRBV27 combines with J gene TRBJ1-2; tentatively, D is TRBD1 (5 bases). Germline CDR1 reads MNHEY; CDR2 reads SMNVEV (reference sequence). Trimming removed 3 bases from V and 8 bases from J, with 10 bases in between. The length of the CDR3 is 12 residues. For the CDR3, the DNA is TGTGCCAGCAGTTTCCAGGGTGAAGGCTACACCTTC. Residues: CASSFQGEGYTF.

The V and J genes are TRBV9 and TRBJ2-3; 8 positions agree with TRBD2. V was pared by 5 bases and J by 4 bases, with 9 bases of the junction left unmatched. The germline V gene encodes CDR1 SGDLS and CDR2 YYNGEE. CDR3 length equals 15 residues. CDR3 loop: CASRRREALADTQYF. Here the CDR3 DNA reads TGTGCCAGCAGGAGGCGGGAGGCCCTGGCAGATACGCAGTATTTT.

The CDR3 here is CATRGGTNTGELFF. In DNA, the CDR3 is TGCGCCACCCGGGGCGGGACGAACACCGGGGAGCTGTTTTTT. The chain employs TRBV10-1 and TRBJ2-2, with TRBD2 as a possible D gene (6 bases). Trimming cost V 10 bases and J 0 bases, with 12 bases left between them. Germline assignment: CDR1 WNHNN and CDR2 SYGVQD (reference sequence). The CDR3 sequence is 14 residues long.

The V call is TRBV7-9, the J call TRBJ1-1; 7 bases map to TRBD1. Germline-derived CDR1 and CDR2 are SEHNR and FQNEAQ (reference sequence). Trimming cost V 5 bases and J 3 bases; bases outside gene matches: 9. This CDR3 is built from 15 residues. The CDR3 protein is CASSPYQGGDTEAFF. CDR3 DNA sequence: TGTGCCAGCAGCCCCTATCAGGGGGGCGACACTGAAGCTTTCTTT. The full variable domain, in which reference TRBV7-9 and TRBJ1-1 provide the parts outside the CDR3, is DTGVSQNPRHKITKRGQNVTFRCDPISEHNRLYWYRQTLGQGPEFLTYFQNEAQLEKSRLLSDRFSAERPKGSFSTLEIQRTEQGDSAMYLCASSPYQGGDTEAFFGQGTRLTVV.

Comments on this clone: One junction end does not reproduce the germline sequence, and a read error may be involved. V is TRBV7-9 and J is TRBJ1-2; 10 bases are shared with TRBD1. CDR1 is SEHNR and CDR2 is FQNEAQ in the germline V gene (reference sequence). The CDR3 loop spans 17 amino acids. The CDR3 nucleotides are TGTTCCAGCAGCTTCATTGGGACAGGGGAGATTAACTATGGCTACACCTTC. This translates into CSSSFIGTGEINYGYTF.

The chain has TRBV7-3 and TRBJ2-7, with a possible D match to TRBD1 (6 bases). V was shortened by 1 base and J by 5 bases, with 15 bases between the two germline ends. CDR3 length: 15 amino acids. Germline V gives CDR1 SGHTA, CDR2 FQGTGA. The CDR3 nucleotides read TGTGCCAGCAGCTTAAGACAGGACCCCTGGCACGAGCAGTACGTC. Amino acid sequence: CASSLRQDPWHEQYV.

This clone was detected a few times. The V and J genes are TRBV21-1 and TRBJ2-7; the table's D call of TRBD1 was not tested on the DNA. TRBV21-1 has pseudogene status. The CDR3 runs 15 residues. Here the CDR3 reads CASDPRDRDSYEQYF. DNA for the CDR3: TGTGCCAGCGATCCAAGGGACAGGGATTCCTACGAGCAGTACTTC.

This clone was seen just once. The V call is TRBV27, the J call TRBJ2-1, with TRBD2 matching 15 bases. With 5 bases clipped from V and 0 bases from J, the junction kept 5 bases outside the gene matches. The CDR3 totals 18 residues. Germline V lookup: CDR1 MNHEY, CDR2 SMNVEV (reference sequence). CDR3 sequence (DNA): TGTGCCAGCAGTGGACTAGCGGGGGGGCCGAGCTCCTACAATGAGCAGTTCTTC. Translated, it gives CASSGLAGGPSSYNEQFF.

This chain links TRBV18 with TRBJ2-7; 9 bases are a match to TRBD2. Germline values: CDR1 KGHSH, CDR2 LQKENI. V trimming: 2 bases; J trimming: 4 bases; junction bases outside the gene matches: 9. CDR3 length: 16 amino acids. The CDR3 region has the DNA TGTGCCAGCTCACCAGGGTTTCTAGCGGGGAGTTACGAGCAGTACTTC. Amino acid sequence: CASSPGFLAGSYEQYF.

The genes are TRBV5-1 and TRBJ2-1, with D maybe TRBD2 (5 bases). Trimming stripped 0 bases from V and 3 bases from J, with 10 bases between. The CDR3 has 15 amino acids. Germline loops: CDR1 SGHRS, CDR2 YFSETQ. This CDR3 is CASSLEAGVYNEQFF. CDR3 DNA: TGCGCCAGCAGCTTGGAGGCGGGTGTCTACAATGAGCAGTTCTTC.

DNA of the CDR3: TGTGCCTGGGGACGCGGGACAGGGTTAAATGAAAAACTGTTTTTT. Protein: CAWGRGTGLNEKLFF. V gene TRBV30 combines with J gene TRBJ1-4, with 9 positions matching TRBD1. The V gene end was trimmed by 5 bases and the J gene end by 5 bases; junction bases not matched to a gene: 9. Per germline, CDR1 GTSNPN and CDR2 SVGIG (reference sequence). The CDR3 covers 15 residues.

The chain uses TRBV7-6 and TRBJ2-5; 7 bases line up with TRBD2. After removal of 5 bases from V and 3 bases from J, the junction contained 9 bases not matched to a gene. CDR3 size: 15 residues. The germline V gene has CDR1 SGHVS and CDR2 FNYEAQ. The CDR3 DNA reads as TGTGCCAGCAGCCCTGGGGTGGGGGGGGAAGAGACCCAGTACTTC. Translating gives CASSPGVGGEETQYF.

The V gene is TRBV20-1, the J gene TRBJ1-4; D ambiguous. Germline CDR1 is DFQATT and CDR2 is SNEGSKA (reference sequence). The CDR3 is 11 amino acids. With 6 bases removed from V and 12 bases from J, the gap between germline ends came to 14 bases. In DNA form, the CDR3 reads TGCAGTGCCGTCCGGACGGGAGAACTGTTTTTT. Translated, it gives CSAVRTGELFF.

The V gene is TRBV18, the J gene TRBJ1-4, with D possibly TRBD1 on 6 matching bases. Deletions cut 3 bases from V and 8 bases from J, with 10 bases between. Germline V gene lookup returns CDR1 KGHSH and CDR2 LQKENI. CDR3 length: 13 amino acids. The CDR3 bases are TGTGCCAGCTCACCTCACAGGGACGAAAAACTGTTTTTT. As protein: CASSPHRDEKLFF.

The V call is TRBV10-1, the J call TRBJ1-1; D not resolved. CDR1 is WNHNN and CDR2 is SYGVQD in the germline V gene (reference sequence). The CDR3 covers 12 residues. Trimming removed 5 bases from V and 1 base from J, with 5 bases in between. The CDR3 region has the DNA TGCGCCAGCAGTCGAGGGAACACTGAAGCTTTCTTT. Amino acid sequence: CASSRGNTEAFF.

The chain carries TRBV7-6 and TRBJ2-1, with TRBD1 identical over 11 bases. V lost 2 bases to trimming and J lost 7 bases; unmatched junction nucleotides: 7. CDR3 size: 16 residues. The germline V gene encodes CDR1 SGHVS and CDR2 FNYEAQ. CDR3 amino acids: CASSLRFGTGGNEQFF. The CDR3 bases are TGTGCCAGCAGCTTAAGGTTCGGGACAGGGGGTAATGAGCAGTTCTTC.